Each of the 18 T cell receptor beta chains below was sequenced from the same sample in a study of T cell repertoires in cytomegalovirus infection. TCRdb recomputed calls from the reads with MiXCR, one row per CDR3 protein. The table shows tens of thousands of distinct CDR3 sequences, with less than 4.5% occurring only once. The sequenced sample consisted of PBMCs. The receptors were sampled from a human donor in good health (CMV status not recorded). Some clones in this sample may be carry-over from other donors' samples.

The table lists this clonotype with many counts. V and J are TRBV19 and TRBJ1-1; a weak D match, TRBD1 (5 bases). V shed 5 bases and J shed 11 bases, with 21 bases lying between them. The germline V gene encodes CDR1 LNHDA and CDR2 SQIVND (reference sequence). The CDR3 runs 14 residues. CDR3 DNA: TGTGCCAGTAGTTCGTCCTTTACAGGAGAATCTGCTTTCTTT. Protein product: CASSSSFTGESAFF.

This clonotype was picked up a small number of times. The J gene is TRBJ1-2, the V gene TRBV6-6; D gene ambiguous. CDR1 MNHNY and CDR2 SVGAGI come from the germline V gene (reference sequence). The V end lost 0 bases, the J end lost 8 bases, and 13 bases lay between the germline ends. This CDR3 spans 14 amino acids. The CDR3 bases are TGTGCCAGCAGTTACTCAGGAAACGCTCCCGGCTACACCTTC. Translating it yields CASSYSGNAPGYTF.

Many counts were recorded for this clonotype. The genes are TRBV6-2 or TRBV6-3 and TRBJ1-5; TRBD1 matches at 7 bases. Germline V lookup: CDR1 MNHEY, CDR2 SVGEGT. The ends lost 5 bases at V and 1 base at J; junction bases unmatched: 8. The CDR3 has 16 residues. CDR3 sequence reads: CASSQQGRGSNQPQHF. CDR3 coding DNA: TGTGCCAGCAGTCAACAGGGGAGGGGGAGCAATCAGCCCCAGCATTTT.

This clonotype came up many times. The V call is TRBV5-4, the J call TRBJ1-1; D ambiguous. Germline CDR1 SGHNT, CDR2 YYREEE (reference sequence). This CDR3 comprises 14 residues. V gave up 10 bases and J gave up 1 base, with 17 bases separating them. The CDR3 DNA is TGTGCCCTCAAATGGTCCCTGGAGAACACTGAAGCTTTCTTT. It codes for CALKWSLENTEAFF.

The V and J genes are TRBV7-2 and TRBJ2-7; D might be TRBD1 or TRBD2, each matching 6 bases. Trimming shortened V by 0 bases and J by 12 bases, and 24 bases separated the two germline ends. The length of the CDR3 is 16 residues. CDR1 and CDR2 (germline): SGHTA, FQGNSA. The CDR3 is CASSLAPNFSGAWAYF. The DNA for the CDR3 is TGTGCCAGCAGCTTAGCGCCTAACTTTTCGGGGGCATGGGCGTACTTC.

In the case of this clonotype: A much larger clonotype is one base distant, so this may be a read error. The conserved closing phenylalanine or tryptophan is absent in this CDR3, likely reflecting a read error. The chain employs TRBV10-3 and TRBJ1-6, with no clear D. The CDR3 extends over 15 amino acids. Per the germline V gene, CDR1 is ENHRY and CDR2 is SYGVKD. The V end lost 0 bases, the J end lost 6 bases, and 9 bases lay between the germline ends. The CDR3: CAISESMVPNSPLHL. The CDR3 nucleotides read TGTGCCATCAGTGAGTCTATGGTTCCTAATTCACCCCTCCACTTG.

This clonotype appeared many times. CDR3 sequence (DNA): TGTGCCAGCAGGGGGGGGGGGACTGAAGCTTTCTTT. This sequence encodes CASRGGGTEAFF. The chain recombines TRBV2 with TRBJ1-1; D is possibly TRBD1 (5 bases). CDR3 length equals 12 residues. Germline-derived CDR1 and CDR2 are SNHLY and FYNNEI. V was trimmed by 6 bases and J by 5 bases, leaving 10 bases between them.

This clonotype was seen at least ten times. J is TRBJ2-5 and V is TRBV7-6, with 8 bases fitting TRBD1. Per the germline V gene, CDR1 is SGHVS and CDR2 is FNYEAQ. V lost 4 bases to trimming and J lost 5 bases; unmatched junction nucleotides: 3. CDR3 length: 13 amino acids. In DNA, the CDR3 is TGTGCCAGCAGCTGGACAGGGTTGGAGACCCAGTACTTC. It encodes CASSWTGLETQYF.

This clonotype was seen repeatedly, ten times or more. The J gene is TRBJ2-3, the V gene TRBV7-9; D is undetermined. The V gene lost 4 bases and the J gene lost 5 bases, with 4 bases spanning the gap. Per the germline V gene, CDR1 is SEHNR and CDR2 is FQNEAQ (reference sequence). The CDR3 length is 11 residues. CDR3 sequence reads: CASSWGDTQYF. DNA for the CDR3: TGTGCCAGCAGCTGGGGAGATACGCAGTATTTT. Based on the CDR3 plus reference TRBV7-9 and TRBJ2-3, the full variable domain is DTGVSQNPRHKITKRGQNVTFRCDPISEHNRLYWYRQTLGQGPEFLTYFQNEAQLEKSRLLSDRFSAERPKGSFSTLEIQRTEQGDSAMYLCASSWGDTQYFGPGTRLTVL.

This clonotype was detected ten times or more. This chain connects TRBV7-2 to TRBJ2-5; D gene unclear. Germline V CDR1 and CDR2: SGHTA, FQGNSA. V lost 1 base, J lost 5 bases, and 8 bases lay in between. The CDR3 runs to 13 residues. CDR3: CASSLVVGETQYF. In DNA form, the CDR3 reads TGTGCCAGCAGCTTAGTGGTGGGGGAGACCCAGTACTTC.

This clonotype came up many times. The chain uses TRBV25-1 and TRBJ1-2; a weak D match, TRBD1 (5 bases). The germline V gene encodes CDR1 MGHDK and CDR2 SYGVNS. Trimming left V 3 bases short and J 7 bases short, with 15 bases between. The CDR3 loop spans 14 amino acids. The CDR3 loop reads CASSDRALNSGYTF. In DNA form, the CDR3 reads TGTGCCAGCAGTGACAGGGCCTTAAATAGTGGCTACACCTTC.

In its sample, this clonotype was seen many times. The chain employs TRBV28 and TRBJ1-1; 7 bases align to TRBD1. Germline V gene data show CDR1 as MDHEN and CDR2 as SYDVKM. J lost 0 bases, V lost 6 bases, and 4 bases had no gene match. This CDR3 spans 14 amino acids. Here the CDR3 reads CASRVTGMNTEAFF. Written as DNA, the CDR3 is TGTGCCAGCAGGGTGACAGGGATGAACACTGAAGCTTTCTTT. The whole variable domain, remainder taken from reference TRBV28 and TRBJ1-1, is DVKVTQSSRYLVKRTGEKVFLECVQDMDHENMFWYRQDPGLGLRLIYFSYDVKMKEKGDIPEGYSVSREKKERFSLILESASTNQTSMYLCASRVTGMNTEAFFGQGTRLTVV.

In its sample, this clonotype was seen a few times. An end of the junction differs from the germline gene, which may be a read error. The DNA for the CDR3 is TGTGTCAGCAGCTTGTTCTCTAGCGGGGGTCCGAACACCGGGGAGCTGTTTTTT. Its translation: CVSSLFSSGGPNTGELFF. The rearrangement uses TRBV5-5 and TRBJ2-2, with 10 positions matching TRBD2. The CDR3 extends over 18 amino acids. Germline CDR1 SGHKS, CDR2 YYEKEE (reference sequence). The whole variable domain, filled in from reference TRBV5-5 and TRBJ2-2, reads DAGVTQSPTHLIKTRGQQVTLRCSPISGHKSVSWYQQVLGQGPQFIFQYYEKEERGRGNFPDRFSARQFPNYSSELNVNALLLGDSALYLCVSSLFSSGGPNTGELFFGEGSRLTVL.

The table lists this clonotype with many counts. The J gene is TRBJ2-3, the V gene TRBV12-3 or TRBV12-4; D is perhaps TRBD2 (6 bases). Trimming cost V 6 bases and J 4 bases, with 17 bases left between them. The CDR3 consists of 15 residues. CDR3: CASSPEGRRSDTQYF. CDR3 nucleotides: TGTGCCAGCAGCCCGGAGGGGAGGAGGTCAGATACGCAGTATTTT.

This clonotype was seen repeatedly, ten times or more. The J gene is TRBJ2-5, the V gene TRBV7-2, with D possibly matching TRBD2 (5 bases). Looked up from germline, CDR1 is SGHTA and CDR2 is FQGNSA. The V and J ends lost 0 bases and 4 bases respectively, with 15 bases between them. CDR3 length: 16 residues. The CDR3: CASSLAGPRVGETQYF. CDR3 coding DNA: TGTGCCAGCAGCTTAGCGGGTCCGCGGGTAGGAGAGACCCAGTACTTC.

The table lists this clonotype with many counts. CDR3 amino acids: CASSLLRGQLEAFF. The CDR3 DNA follows: TGTGCCAGCAGCCTATTGCGAGGACAGCTCGAAGCTTTCTTT. The V and J genes are TRBV7-8 and TRBJ1-1; a possible D gene is TRBD1 (6 bases). With 5 bases removed from V and 8 bases from J, the gap between germline ends came to 18 bases. From germline, CDR1 is SGHVS and CDR2 FQNEAQ. This CDR3 has 14 residues.

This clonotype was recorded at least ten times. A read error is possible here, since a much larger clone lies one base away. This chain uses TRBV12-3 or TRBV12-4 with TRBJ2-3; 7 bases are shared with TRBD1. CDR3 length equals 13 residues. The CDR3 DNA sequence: TGTGTCAGCTCAGTAAGGGGGCCAGATACGCAGTATTTT. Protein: CVSSVRGPDTQYF.

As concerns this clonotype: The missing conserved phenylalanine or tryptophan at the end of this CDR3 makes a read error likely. The CDR3 nucleotides are TGTGCCAGCAGTCTGAGACAGGCCACCTATGGCTACACCTCC. Its translation: CASSLRQATYGYTS. J is TRBJ1-2 and V is TRBV28, with TRBD1 as a possible D gene (6 bases). V was trimmed by 5 bases and J by 4 bases, leaving 14 bases between them. This CDR3 comprises 14 residues. CDR1 MDHEN and CDR2 SYDVKM come from the germline V gene.